This record concerns one TCR beta chain sequence. Antigen unknown. Repertoires were generated with immunoSEQ multiplex PCR, while TCRdb's copy carries only in-frame clones and drops some. Of 170,000 or so clones listed, about 80% are singletons. The sample originates from a study of cytomegalovirus exposure and HLA in healthy donors. The wider study: A later analysis reported the same platform for the roughly 120 validation repertoires and the 500 to 750 first-cohort repertoires. General observations from the study: A list of 164 TCR beta chains associated with cytomegalovirus was given. The CMV antigen specificity of a few CMV-associated chains was confirmed through in vitro analysis.

Trimming stripped 1 base from V and 5 bases from J, with 15 bases between. This CDR3 has 15 amino acids. The V gene's germline CDR1 is SGHDN and CDR2 FVKESK. The origin of this receptor is a woman under 30 in good health and CMV-seropositive. The chain recombines TRBV14 with TRBJ2-7, with D perhaps matching TRBD1 (6 bases). Sequencing was performed on PBMCs. CDR3 loop: CASSQVRGGRDEQYF. CDR3 nucleotides: TGTGCCAGCAGCCAAGTTAGAGGGGGTAGAGACGAGCAGTACTTC.